The clone carrying this T cell receptor (beta chain) was recorded at least ten times. Its antigen is not identified. It was RNA transcripts that yielded the amplified TCR beta CDR3 regions. HTBI primers were employed in a first-round RT-PCR of the TCR CDR3. TCRdb independently ran MiXCR on the multiplex PCR reads; one entry per CDR3 protein. The sample carries a few hundred thousand distinct CDR3 sequences, about a sixth recorded once. Trimming took off 0 bases at V and 4 bases at J, with 10 bases between the two ends. Germline V CDR1 and CDR2: SGHRS, YFSETQ. The length of the CDR3 is 14 residues. The data stem from a study of T cells in Graves' hyperthyroidism and ophthalmopathy. Findings of the study overall: Median prediction lead before ophthalmopathy onset was 6.5 months with the model. Most thyroid-expanded clonotypes above 0.001 were also found in blood.

This TCR was sampled from a woman in her forties with Graves' ophthalmopathy. This chain uses TRBV5-1 with TRBJ1-2; D is undetermined. Sequences were obtained from blood. As DNA, the CDR3 is TGCGCCAGCAGCTTGGCCTCGGCAGTCTATGGCTACACCTTC. Residues: CASSLASAVYGYTF.